This T cell receptor (beta chain) comes out of a study of sequential checkpoint blockade in melanoma. Turning to the study itself: Randomization was 1:1 between first-line nivolumab→ipilimumab and ipilimumab→nivolumab. Each arm's sequence ended with maintenance nivolumab.

The treatment is: randomized to nivolumab then ipilimumab (arm A) or the reverse (arm B). Libraries were prepared by immunoSEQ multiplex PCR; TCRdb keeps only in-frame clonotypes and omits some of them. The sample lists approximately 20,000 clones, approximately 30% seen once, with over 5.5% in the top ten. The CDR3 runs to 13 residues. Germline CDR1 reads LNHDA; CDR2 reads SQIVND (reference sequence). Trimming removed 9 bases from V and 0 bases from J, with 11 bases in between. This rearrangement joins TRBV19 to TRBJ1-2; tentative D call: TRBD1 (5 bases). The sample consisted of tumor tissue (inferred from file names), taken from a patient given nivolumab and ipilimumab in sequence. This clonotype was obtained from a human donor with melanoma. The CDR3 here is CASWGESNYGYTF. The CDR3 DNA is TGTGCCAGCTGGGGGGAATCTAACTATGGCTACACCTTC.